This TCR beta chain was identified during a study of cytomegalovirus exposure and HLA in healthy donors. V dropped 1 base and J dropped 1; count of bases not matched to a gene: 2. The CDR3 runs to 15 residues. Germline values: CDR1 SGHRS, CDR2 YFSETQ. Study conclusions and caveats: A later analysis reportedly identified an Asian-associated ancestry cluster as carrying fewer N-insertions than the approximately 730-donor mean. The investigators catalogued 150 to 200 TCR beta chains as cytomegalovirus-associated.

This clone came up a few times. The antigen remains undetermined. Other DNA sequences within the sample encode an identical CDR3. The study ran its PCR with 60 Vbeta and 13 Jbeta primers. Using immunoSEQ multiplex PCR, the repertoire was profiled, and TCRdb retains in-frame clones only, with some absent. This table has approximately 300,000 clones, over 70% appearing once. Sequenced: PBMCs. The receptor was isolated from a girl aged 2 to 10 in good health and CMV-seronegative. V usage is TRBV5-1 and J usage is TRBJ2-7; 10 bases map to TRBD2. CDR3 residues: CASSLWTSGSYEQYF. DNA of the CDR3: TGCGCCAGCAGCTTGTGGACTAGCGGTTCCTACGAGCAGTACTTC.